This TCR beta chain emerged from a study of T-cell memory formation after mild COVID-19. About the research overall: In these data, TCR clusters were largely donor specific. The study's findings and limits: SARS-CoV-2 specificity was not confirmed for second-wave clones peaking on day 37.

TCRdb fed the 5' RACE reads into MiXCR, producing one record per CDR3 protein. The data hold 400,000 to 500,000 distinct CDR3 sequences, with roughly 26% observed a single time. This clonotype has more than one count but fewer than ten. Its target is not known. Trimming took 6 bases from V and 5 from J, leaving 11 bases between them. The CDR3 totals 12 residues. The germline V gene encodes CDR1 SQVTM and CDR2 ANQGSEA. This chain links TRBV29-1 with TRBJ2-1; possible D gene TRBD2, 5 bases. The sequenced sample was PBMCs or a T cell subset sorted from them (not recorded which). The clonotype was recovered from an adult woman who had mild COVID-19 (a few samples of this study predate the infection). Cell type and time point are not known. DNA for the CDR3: TGCAGCGTCTCAGGAGGACACAATGAGCAGTTCTTC. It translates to CSVSGGHNEQFF.